These 22 T cell receptor beta chains were sequenced from one sample in a study of brain T cells in children with intractable seizures. The data were produced by immunoSEQ multiplex PCR, yet TCRdb's version contains in-frame clones alone and is incomplete. This table holds hundreds of thousands of clones, about 94% found once. Time point: blood from clinic visit 5 months post-surgery; TSC patient then seizure free. This specimen was peripheral blood, taken roughly 5 months after surgery. The receptor source for this set is a boy in the first two years of life with tuberous sclerosis and intractable seizures.

The chain recombines TRBV10-1 with TRBJ1-2; D is uncertain. Per germline, CDR1 WNHNN and CDR2 SYGVQD (reference sequence). V lost 5 bases and J 4 bases, leaving 14 bases between the germline ends. This CDR3 is 14 amino acids long. CDR3 DNA sequence: TGCGCCAGCAGTCCCACCGGTCAGCCCTATGGCTACACCTTC. Translated: CASSPTGQPYGYTF.

This chain joins TRBV5-1 and TRBJ1-2; D is unclear. Trimming removed 6 bases from V and 8 bases from J, with 14 bases in between. This CDR3 has 12 amino acids. CDR1 and CDR2 from the germline V gene are SGHRS and YFSETQ. Written as DNA, the CDR3 is TGCGCCAGCACCCCAGGAGGTTGGGGCTACACCTTC. Translation: CASTPGGWGYTF.

The V and J genes are TRBV29-1 and TRBJ1-2; possible D gene TRBD1, 6 bases. Trimming stripped 6 bases from V and 2 bases from J, with 10 bases between. Germline CDR1 SQVTM, CDR2 ANQGSEA. The CDR3 totals 12 residues. CDR3 sequence reads: CSVWTENYGYTF. CDR3 sequence (DNA): TGCAGCGTGTGGACAGAGAACTATGGCTACACCTTC.

The genes are TRBV20-1 and TRBJ1-1, with 7 positions matching TRBD1. After removal of 4 bases from V and 7 bases from J, the junction contained 9 bases not matched to a gene. CDR3 length equals 13 residues. Germline V gives CDR1 DFQATT, CDR2 SNEGSKA (reference sequence). This CDR3 is CSATDRVGNEAFF. The CDR3 DNA is TGCAGTGCTACTGACAGGGTTGGCAATGAAGCTTTCTTT.

V gene TRBV24-1 combines with J gene TRBJ2-7; weak D call: TRBD2 (5 bases). This CDR3 has 12 amino acids. CDR1 and CDR2 (germline): KGHDR, SFDVKD. V shed 3 bases and J shed 8 bases, with 10 bases lying between them. In DNA form, the CDR3 reads TGTGCCACCAGTGATCTTCCGGGGAAGCAGTACTTC. Its protein is CATSDLPGKQYF.

This clone was counted between two and nine times. The chain employs TRBV7-9 and TRBJ1-6; D is possibly TRBD1 (5 bases). Germline V lookup: CDR1 SEHNR, CDR2 FQNEAQ (reference sequence). Trimming took off 0 bases at V and 5 bases at J, with 8 bases between the two ends. The CDR3 runs to 15 residues. The CDR3 sequence is CASSLAYRNNSPLHF. The CDR3 coding sequence is TGTGCCAGCAGCTTAGCCTACAGGAATAATTCACCCCTCCACTTT.

This clone has more than one count but fewer than ten. J is TRBJ2-4 and V is TRBV1. TRBV1 is described as a pseudogene. This CDR3 contains 13 residues. In DNA, the CDR3 is TGCACCAGCAGCCAACACCCCAAAAACATTCAGTACTTC. Protein: CTSSQHPKNIQYF.

This clone was counted only a few times. V and J are TRBV27 and TRBJ1-1; unclear D gene. The CDR3 extends over 15 amino acids. CDR1 is MNHEY and CDR2 is SMNVEV in the germline V gene (reference sequence). The ends were cut back, 3 bases at V and 1 base at J, with 12 bases in the middle. The CDR3 DNA sequence: TGTGCCAGCAGTTTGTTAGGGTTCCCGAACACTGAAGCTTTCTTT. Its protein product is CASSLLGFPNTEAFF.

This rearrangement joins TRBV3-1 (or the pseudogene TRBV3-2) to TRBJ2-7; TRBD2 aligns across 9 bases. Germline V gene lookup returns CDR1 LGHDT and CDR2 YNNKEL (reference sequence). CDR3 length equals 18 residues. Germline trimming cut 2 bases from V and 2 bases from J; bases unmatched to any gene: 13. The chain's CDR3 is CASSQLPSGTSYAYEQYF. The CDR3 DNA reads TGTGCCAGCAGCCAACTTCCTAGCGGGACGTCCTACGCCTACGAGCAGTACTTC.

The V call is TRBV9, the J call TRBJ1-2; D may be TRBD1 (5 bases). CDR1 is SGDLS, CDR2 YYNGEE, per germline. V shed 3 bases and J shed 6 bases, with 12 bases lying between them. This CDR3 contains 13 residues. CDR3 in amino acids: CASSARRGNGYTF. DNA of the CDR3: TGTGCCAGCAGCGCGAGAAGGGGAAATGGCTACACCTTC.

The chain joins TRBV10-3 to TRBJ2-7; 9 bases agree with TRBD2. Trimming at V came to 10 bases and at J to 1 base, leaving 11 bases not matched to a gene. The CDR3 length is 15 residues. Germline loops: CDR1 ENHRY, CDR2 SYGVKD. The CDR3 here is CATLPSGRSSYEQYF. Here the CDR3 DNA reads TGTGCCACCCTGCCCAGCGGGAGGTCTTCCTACGAGCAGTACTTC.

The chain has TRBV27 and TRBJ2-7; maybe TRBD2 (6 bases). CDR1 and CDR2 from the germline V gene are MNHEY and SMNVEV (reference sequence). This CDR3 has 14 residues. The V and J ends lost 1 base and 2 bases respectively, with 9 bases between them. The CDR3 reads CASSLYGGAYEQYF. In DNA form, the CDR3 reads TGTGCCAGCAGTTTATACGGAGGGGCCTACGAGCAGTACTTC.

The CDR3 DNA sequence: TGCAGTGCTAAGAACTATGGCTACACCTTC. This gives the protein CSAKNYGYTF. The chain links TRBV20-1 to TRBJ1-2; D unresolved. V was clipped by 4 bases and J by 2 bases, with 2 bases between them. The length of the CDR3 is 10 residues. In germline, CDR1 is DFQATT, CDR2 SNEGSKA (reference sequence).

This chain joins TRBV9 and TRBJ1-6; no clear D. V was shortened by 0 bases and J by 9 bases, with 13 bases between the two germline ends. Germline loops: CDR1 SGDLS, CDR2 YYNGEE. This CDR3 region has 15 residues. Here the CDR3 reads CASSVEVDSSSPLHF. The CDR3 region has the DNA TGTGCCAGCAGCGTAGAGGTAGATAGTTCTTCACCCCTCCACTTT.

This sequence joins TRBV7-8 and TRBJ2-7, with unresolved D. There are 14 residues in the CDR3. The germline gives CDR1 SGHVS, CDR2 FQNEAQ. Deletions cut 7 bases from V and 2 bases from J, with 15 bases between. CDR3 amino acids: CASTLSDPAYEQYF. The CDR3 nucleotides read TGTGCCAGCACCTTGTCGGACCCCGCCTACGAGCAGTACTTC. Using reference TRBV7-8 and TRBJ2-7 for the parts outside the CDR3, the full variable domain is GAGVSQSPRYKVAKRGQDVALRCDPISGHVSLFWYQQALGQGPEFLTYFQNEAQLDKSGLPSDRFFAERPEGSVSTLKIQRTQQEDSAVYLCASTLSDPAYEQYFGPGTRLTVT.

Remarks on this clone: The sample contains more than one DNA sequence encoding this CDR3. The rearrangement uses TRBV9 and TRBJ2-1; D tentatively reads TRBD1 or TRBD2 (6 bases each). Trimming took 0 bases from V and 9 from J, leaving 10 bases between them. From germline, CDR1 is SGDLS and CDR2 YYNGEE. This CDR3 is built from 13 residues. As DNA, the CDR3 is TGTGCCAGCAGCGTAGGAGGGGGGAGTGAGCAGTTCTTC. Protein sequence: CASSVGGGSEQFF. The complete variable domain, with remaining parts taken from reference TRBV9 and TRBJ2-1, reads DSGVTQTPKHLITATGQRVTLRCSPRSGDLSVYWYQQSLDQGLQFLIQYYNGEERAKGNILERFSAQQFPDLHSELNLSSLELGDSALYFCASSVGGGSEQFFGPGTRLTVL.

The table lists this clone with a count of one. The rearrangement joins TRBV5-1 to TRBJ1-1, with D possibly TRBD1 on 5 matching bases. Trimming took 1 base from V and 4 from J, leaving 20 bases between them. Germline assignment: CDR1 SGHRS and CDR2 YFSETQ. The length of the CDR3 is 17 residues. CDR3 nucleotide sequence: TGCGCCAGCAGCTTGCTTGATGGGGCGCAGCCTGTCACTGAAGCTTTCTTT. It translates to CASSLLDGAQPVTEAFF.

V and J are TRBV7-2 and TRBJ2-3, with D unclear. This CDR3 is built from 14 residues. Trimming pared 1 base from V and 7 bases from J, leaving 12 bases between. Germline CDR1 and CDR2: SGHTA and FQGNSA. CDR3 in DNA: TGTGCCAGCAGCTTAGACAGCGACCTATATACGCAGTATTTT. Protein: CASSLDSDLYTQYF. The full variable domain, completed using reference TRBV7-2 and TRBJ2-3, is GAGVSQSPSNKVTEKGKDVELRCDPISGHTALYWYRQSLGQGLEFLIYFQGNSAPDKSGLPSDRFSAERTGGSVSTLTIQRTQQEDSAVYLCASSLDSDLYTQYFGPGTRLTVL.

The chain links TRBV4-1 to TRBJ1-5; the D is unclear. Germline values: CDR1 MGHRA, CDR2 YSYEKL. This CDR3 has 15 residues. V was trimmed by 1 base and J by 5 bases, leaving 12 bases between them. The DNA of the CDR3 is TGCGCCAGCAGCCAAGCATCCAGGAGCGATCAGCCCCAGCATTTT. Its protein product is CASSQASRSDQPQHF.

This clone has a single count. The V and J genes are TRBV28 and TRBJ2-7; TRBD1 aligns across 8 bases. The CDR3 consists of 16 residues. Trimming took 3 bases from V and 0 from J; bases not matched to a gene: 7. Germline CDR1 and CDR2: MDHEN and SYDVKM. CDR3 loop: CASSFPGQDSSYEQYF. DNA for the CDR3: TGTGCCAGCAGTTTCCCGGGACAGGATTCCTCCTACGAGCAGTACTTC.

The chain recombines TRBV3-1 (or the pseudogene TRBV3-2) with TRBJ2-7, with TRBD2 identical over 9 bases. Germline-derived CDR1 and CDR2 are LGHDT and YNNKEL (reference sequence). The CDR3 spans 14 residues. V was clipped by 4 bases and J by 5 bases; unmatched bases: 6. The CDR3 spells CASSPGLATNEQYF. CDR3 nucleotide sequence: TGTGCCAGCAGCCCGGGACTAGCCACGAACGAGCAGTACTTC.

The chain recombines TRBV7-9 with TRBJ1-3; TRBD1 matches at 8 bases. The ends lost 2 bases at V and 3 bases at J; junction bases unmatched: 12. The CDR3 is made up of 18 amino acids. Looked up from germline, CDR1 is SEHNR and CDR2 is FQNEAQ (reference sequence). The CDR3 loop reads CASSLWGQEMLGGNTIYF. CDR3 nucleotide sequence: TGTGCCAGCAGCTTATGGGGACAGGAGATGCTCGGTGGAAACACCATATATTTT.